This T cell receptor (beta chain) originates from a study of T cell responses to AZD1222 COVID-19 vaccine. Using immunoSEQ multiplex PCR, the repertoire was profiled, and TCRdb retains in-frame clones only, with some absent. The sample consists of 150,000 to 200,000 clones, roughly nine tenths of them appearing once. Notes on this clone: Its target is unknown. Other nucleotide sequences in the sample specify the same CDR3.

Regarding the study as a whole: Clonal diversity was possibly underestimated; the donors were predominantly white British and more often female.

This clonotype originated in an adult who received the AZD1222 COVID-19 vaccine. Sequencing used peripheral blood, obtained 28 days after the second AZD1222 dose.

Here the CDR3 reads CASSLDRGRTDTQYF. The CDR3 DNA reads TGTGCCAGCAGCCTCGACAGGGGTAGGACAGATACGCAGTATTTT. The chain employs TRBV6-5 and TRBJ2-3; 8 nucleotides align to TRBD1. The V segment lost 6 bases and the J segment 3 bases; nucleotides outside the gene matches: 8. The length of the CDR3 is 15 residues. CDR1 and CDR2 (germline): MNHEY, SVGAGI.